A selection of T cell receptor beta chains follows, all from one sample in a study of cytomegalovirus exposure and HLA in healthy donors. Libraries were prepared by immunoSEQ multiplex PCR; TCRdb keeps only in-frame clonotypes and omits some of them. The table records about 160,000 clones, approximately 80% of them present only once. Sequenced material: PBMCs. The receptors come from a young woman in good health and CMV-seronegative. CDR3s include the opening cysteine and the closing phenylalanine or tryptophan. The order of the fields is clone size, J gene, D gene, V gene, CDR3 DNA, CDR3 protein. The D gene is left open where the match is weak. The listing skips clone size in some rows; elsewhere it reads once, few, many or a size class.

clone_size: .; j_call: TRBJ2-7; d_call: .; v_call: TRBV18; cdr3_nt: TGTGCCAGCTCACCGACCGGGAACCCTTACGAGCAGTACTTC; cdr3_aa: CASSPTGNPYEQYF
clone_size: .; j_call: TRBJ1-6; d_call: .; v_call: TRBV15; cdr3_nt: TGTGCCACCCATCCATCCTCCTATAATTCACCCCCCCACTTT; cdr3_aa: CATHPSSYNSPPHF
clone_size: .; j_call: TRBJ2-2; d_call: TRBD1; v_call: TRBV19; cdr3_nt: TGTGCCAGTAGTATAAACGAGGGGACAGGACGTCGACGTGCCGGGGAGCTGTTTTTT; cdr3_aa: CASSINEGTGRRRAGELFF
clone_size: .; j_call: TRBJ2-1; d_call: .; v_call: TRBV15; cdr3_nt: TGTGCCACCAGCAGGTCCTACCTCGATGAGCAGTTCTTC; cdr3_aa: CATSRSYLDEQFF
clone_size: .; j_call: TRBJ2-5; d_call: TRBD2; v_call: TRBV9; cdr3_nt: TGTGCCAGCAGCGTAGGGACTAGCGGGATCACAGAGACCCAGTACTTC; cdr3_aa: CASSVGTSGITETQYF
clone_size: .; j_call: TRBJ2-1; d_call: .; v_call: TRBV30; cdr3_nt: TGTGCCTGGAGCCCGGGACTTGCGTACAATGAGCAGTTCTTC; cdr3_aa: CAWSPGLAYNEQFF
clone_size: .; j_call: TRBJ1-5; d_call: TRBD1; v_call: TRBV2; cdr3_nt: TGTGCCAGCAGGGACGGACAGGGGGTTGGCAATCAGCCCCAGCATTTT; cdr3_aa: CASRDGQGVGNQPQHF
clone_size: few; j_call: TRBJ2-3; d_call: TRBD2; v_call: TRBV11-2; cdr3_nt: TGTGCCAGCAGCTTACTAGCGGGGGGGAGCACAGATACGCAGTATTTT; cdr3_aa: CASSLLAGGSTDTQYF
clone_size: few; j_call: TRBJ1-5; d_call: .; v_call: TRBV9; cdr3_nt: TGTGCCAGCAGCCGAGGGGGTGGCAATCAGCCCCAGCATTTT; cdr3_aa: CASSRGGGNQPQHF
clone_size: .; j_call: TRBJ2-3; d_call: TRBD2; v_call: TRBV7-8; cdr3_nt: TGTGCCAGCAGCTTATCCCCAGCGGGGGGTCTTCTGGCAGATACGCAGTATTTT; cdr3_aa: CASSLSPAGGLLADTQYF
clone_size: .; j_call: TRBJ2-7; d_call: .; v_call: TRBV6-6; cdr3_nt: TGTGCCAGCAGTTACAAGGGGGCCTACGAGCAGTACTTC; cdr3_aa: CASSYKGAYEQYF
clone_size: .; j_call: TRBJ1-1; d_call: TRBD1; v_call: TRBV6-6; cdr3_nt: TGTGCCAGCAGTTACTCATCAGGGGGCTCCACTGAAGCTTTCTTT; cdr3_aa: CASSYSSGGSTEAFF
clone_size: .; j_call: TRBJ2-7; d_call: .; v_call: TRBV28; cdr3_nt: TGTGCCAGCAGTTTATCTCGGACCGGACTGAGAGAGCAGTACTTC; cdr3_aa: CASSLSRTGLREQYF
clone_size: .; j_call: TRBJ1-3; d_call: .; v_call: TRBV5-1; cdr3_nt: TGCGCCAGCAGCTTTGACAGCTTCTCTGGAAACACCATATATTTT; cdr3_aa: CASSFDSFSGNTIYF
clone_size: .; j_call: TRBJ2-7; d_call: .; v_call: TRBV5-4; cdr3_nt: TGTGCCAGCAGCCCTACGGACAGTTACGAGCAGTACTTC; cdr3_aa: CASSPTDSYEQYF
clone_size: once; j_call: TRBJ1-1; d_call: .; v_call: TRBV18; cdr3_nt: TGTGCCAGCTCACCAACAGGGTCTCGGAACACTGAAGCTTTCTTT; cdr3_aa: CASSPTGSRNTEAFF
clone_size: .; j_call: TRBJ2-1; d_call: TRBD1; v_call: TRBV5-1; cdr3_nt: TGCGCCAGCAGCTTGAGTACGAGACAGGGTATTCTCTCCTTTTACAATGAGCAGTTCTTC; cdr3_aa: CASSLSTRQGILSFYNEQFF
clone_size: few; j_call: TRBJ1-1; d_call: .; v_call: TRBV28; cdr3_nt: TGTGCCAGCAGTTTACTCGACAGAGCGAACACTGAAGCTTTCTTT; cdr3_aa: CASSLLDRANTEAFF
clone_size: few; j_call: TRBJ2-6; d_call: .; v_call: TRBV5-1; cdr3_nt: TGCGCCAGCAGCCCGACAGACCCTGGGGCCAACGTCCTGACTTTC; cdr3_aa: CASSPTDPGANVLTF
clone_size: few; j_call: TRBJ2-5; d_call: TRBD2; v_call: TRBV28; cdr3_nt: TGTGCCAGCAGTCCGCCGAGCGGGGGGGCAGAGACCCAGTACTTC; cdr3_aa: CASSPPSGGAETQYF
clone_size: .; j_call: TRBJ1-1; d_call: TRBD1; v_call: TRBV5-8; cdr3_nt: TGTGCCAGCAGCTTGGGGGACAGGGAAGGGAGTGAAGCTTTCTTT; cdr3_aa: CASSLGDREGSEAFF